The TCR beta chain under discussion was sequenced for a study of CD8 T cells in Susac syndrome. Looking at the study overall: There were five or six sequenced Susac syndrome patients with active disease and under 10 in remission. At blood draw, Susac syndrome patients were therapy-naive, on corticosteroids, or on intravenous immunoglobulin alone.

The CDR3 extends over 18 amino acids. V lost 1 base to trimming and J lost 4 bases; unmatched junction nucleotides: 13. Germline assignment: CDR1 KGHSH and CDR2 LQKENI. The patients with Susac syndrome were individuals who fulfilled the recently defined diagnostic criteria for disease that was either definite or probable. When the RNA was reverse transcribed, random hexamers were used with an input of about 0.5 to 1 ug. TCRdb recomputed calls from the immunoSEQ multiplex PCR reads with MiXCR, one row per CDR3 protein. The sample has 150,000 to 200,000 distinct CDR3 sequences, 85% to 95% seen once; the top ten hold 0.085% to 0.1%.

The sample taken for sequencing was CD4+ T cells from PBMCs. The receptor's source is a human donor with Susac syndrome. The rearrangement uses TRBV18 and TRBJ2-7, with 10 bases that match TRBD1. In DNA form, the CDR3 reads TGTGCCAGCTCACCACACCCCCCGATGACAGGGGGCAGATACGAGCAGTACTTC. It translates to CASSPHPPMTGGRYEQYF.